Listed below are T cell receptor beta chains from one sample, sequenced in a study of T and B cells in COVID-19 patients. One entry per CDR3 protein results from TCRdb running MiXCR on the multiplex PCR reads. The sample records around 8,200 distinct CDR3 sequences, 26% being singletons. Sequencing input: blood. The source of these receptors is a human donor with active COVID-19. Each CDR3 is given with its conserved first and last residue. The order of the fields is V gene, D gene, J gene, clone size, CDR3 protein, CDR3 DNA. The D gene is left open where the match is weak. Clone sizes are given selectively: once, few, many, or a class where the clone is expanded.

v_call: TRBV4-3; d_call: NA; j_call: TRBJ2-6; clone_size: few; cdr3_aa: CASSQKTGSGANVLTF; cdr3_nt: TGCGCCAGCAGCCAAAAAACAGGCTCTGGGGCCAACGTCCTGACTTTC
v_call: TRBV12-3/TRBV12-4; d_call: NA; j_call: TRBJ1-6; clone_size: NA; cdr3_aa: CASRGPGGESPLHF; cdr3_nt: TGTGCCAGCAGGGGGCCCGGGGGAGAGTCACCCCTCCACTTT
v_call: TRBV5-5; d_call: TRBD1; j_call: TRBJ2-7; clone_size: few; cdr3_aa: CASRPSRDRFHSYEQYF; cdr3_nt: TGTGCCAGCAGACCGTCCCGGGACAGGTTTCACTCCTACGAGCAGTACTTC
v_call: TRBV19; d_call: NA; j_call: TRBJ2-3; clone_size: medium-sized; cdr3_aa: CASEADTQYF; cdr3_nt: TGTGCCAGTGAGGCAGATACGCAGTATTTT
v_call: TRBV11-2; d_call: TRBD2; j_call: TRBJ2-3; clone_size: NA; cdr3_aa: CASSFAQLAGSSDTQYF; cdr3_nt: TGTGCCAGCAGCTTTGCCCAACTAGCGGGATCATCAGATACGCAGTATTTT
v_call: TRBV12-3/TRBV12-4; d_call: NA; j_call: TRBJ1-4; clone_size: NA; cdr3_aa: CASSLSGGRTNEKLFF; cdr3_nt: TGTGCCAGCAGTTTGAGTGGGGGTAGGACTAATGAAAAACTGTTTTTT
v_call: TRBV6-5; d_call: NA; j_call: TRBJ1-5; clone_size: few; cdr3_aa: CASSFGQRQGPQHF; cdr3_nt: TGTGCCAGCAGTTTCGGCCAGCGCCAGGGGCCCCAGCATTTT
v_call: TRBV20-1; d_call: NA; j_call: TRBJ1-5; clone_size: once; cdr3_aa: CSARGPISNQPQHF; cdr3_nt: TGCAGTGCTAGAGGGCCTATTAGCAATCAGCCCCAGCATTTT
v_call: TRBV5-1; d_call: TRBD2; j_call: TRBJ2-7; clone_size: NA; cdr3_aa: CASSLAPSGRDEQYF; cdr3_nt: TGCGCCAGCAGCTTGGCTCCTAGCGGGAGAGACGAGCAGTACTTC
v_call: TRBV6-2/TRBV6-3; d_call: NA; j_call: TRBJ2-1; clone_size: few; cdr3_aa: CASSKTGMGSYNEQFF; cdr3_nt: TGTGCCAGCAGTAAAACAGGGATGGGTAGCTACAATGAGCAGTTCTTC
v_call: TRBV6-5; d_call: NA; j_call: TRBJ1-2; clone_size: many; cdr3_aa: CASSYRKTGGYTF; cdr3_nt: TGTGCCAGCAGTTACCGGAAAACGGGTGGCTACACCTTC
v_call: TRBV30; d_call: NA; j_call: TRBJ1-4; clone_size: medium-sized; cdr3_aa: CAWSVGAGVEKLFF; cdr3_nt: TGTGCCTGGAGTGTAGGGGCAGGGGTCGAAAAACTGTTTTTT
v_call: TRBV10-3; d_call: NA; j_call: TRBJ2-3; clone_size: NA; cdr3_aa: CAITAFVGSDTQYF; cdr3_nt: TGTGCCATCACGGCCTTCGTCGGCTCAGATACGCAGTATTTT
v_call: TRBV10-3; d_call: NA; j_call: TRBJ2-2; clone_size: few; cdr3_aa: CAISGGAGGELFF; cdr3_nt: TGTGCCATCAGCGGCGGGGCTGGCGGGGAGCTGTTTTTT
v_call: TRBV27; d_call: NA; j_call: TRBJ1-2; clone_size: NA; cdr3_aa: CASSWGPSYGYTF; cdr3_nt: TGTGCCAGCAGTTGGGGGCCGTCCTATGGCTACACCTTC
v_call: TRBV27; d_call: NA; j_call: TRBJ2-1; clone_size: medium-sized; cdr3_aa: CASSLLGSLGWYNEQFF; cdr3_nt: TGTGCCAGCAGTTTATTGGGCTCCCTAGGATGGTATAATGAGCAGTTCTTC
v_call: TRBV19; d_call: NA; j_call: TRBJ1-1; clone_size: few; cdr3_aa: CASSINMNTEAFF; cdr3_nt: TGTGCCAGTAGTATCAATATGAACACTGAAGCTTTCTTT
v_call: TRBV19; d_call: TRBD2; j_call: TRBJ2-1; clone_size: NA; cdr3_aa: CASSGGYNEQFF; cdr3_nt: TGTGCCAGTAGCGGGGGGTACAATGAGCAGTTCTTC
v_call: TRBV5-6; d_call: NA; j_call: TRBJ1-5; clone_size: NA; cdr3_aa: CASSQEAGPQPQPQHF; cdr3_nt: TGTGCCAGCAGCCAAGAAGCGGGCCCCCAACCCCAGCCCCAGCATTTT